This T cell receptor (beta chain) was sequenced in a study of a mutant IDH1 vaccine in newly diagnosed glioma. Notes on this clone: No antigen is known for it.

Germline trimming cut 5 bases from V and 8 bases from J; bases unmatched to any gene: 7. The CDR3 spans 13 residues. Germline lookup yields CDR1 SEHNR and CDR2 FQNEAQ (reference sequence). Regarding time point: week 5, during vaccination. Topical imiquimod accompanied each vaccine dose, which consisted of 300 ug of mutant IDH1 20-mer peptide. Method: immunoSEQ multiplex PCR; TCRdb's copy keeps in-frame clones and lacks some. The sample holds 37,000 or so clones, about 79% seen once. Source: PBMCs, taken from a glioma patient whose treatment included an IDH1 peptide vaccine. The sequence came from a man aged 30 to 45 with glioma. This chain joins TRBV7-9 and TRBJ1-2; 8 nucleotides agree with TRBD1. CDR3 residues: CASSHSQGEGYTF. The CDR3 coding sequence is TGTGCCAGCAGCCACTCACAGGGGGAAGGCTACACCTTC.